This TCR beta chain was sequenced in a study of type 1 regulatory T cells. The wider study: An in vitro protocol generated T-allo10, a Tr1-enriched, alloantigen-specific CD4 T cell product.

There are 15 residues in the CDR3. V was clipped by 5 bases and J by 3 bases, with 14 bases between them. CDR1 and CDR2 from the germline V gene are SEHNR and FQNEAQ (reference sequence). TCRdb reanalysed the reads using MiXCR and keeps one entry per CDR3 protein. The sample includes roughly 71,000 distinct CDR3 sequences, under 25% of them seen just once. Study-wide points: Type 1 regulatory T cells had a more restricted TCR repertoire than non-type 1 regulatory T cells.

This clonotype was seen a few times. Its specificity is not known. This clonotype was obtained from a human donor in good health. This chain links TRBV7-9 with TRBJ2-1; D might be TRBD1 (6 bases). Sequencing was carried out using cultured type 1 regulatory T (Tr1) cells, either the whole culture or a sorted fraction (not recorded which). CDR3: CASSRGTRDYNEQFF. DNA of the CDR3: TGTGCCAGCAGCCGAGGGACAAGAGACTACAATGAGCAGTTCTTC. The full variable domain, its missing parts supplied by reference TRBV7-9 and TRBJ2-1, is DTGVSQNPRHKITKRGQNVTFRCDPISEHNRLYWYRQTLGQGPEFLTYFQNEAQLEKSRLLSDRFSAERPKGSFSTLEIQRTEQGDSAMYLCASSRGTRDYNEQFFGPGTRLTVL.